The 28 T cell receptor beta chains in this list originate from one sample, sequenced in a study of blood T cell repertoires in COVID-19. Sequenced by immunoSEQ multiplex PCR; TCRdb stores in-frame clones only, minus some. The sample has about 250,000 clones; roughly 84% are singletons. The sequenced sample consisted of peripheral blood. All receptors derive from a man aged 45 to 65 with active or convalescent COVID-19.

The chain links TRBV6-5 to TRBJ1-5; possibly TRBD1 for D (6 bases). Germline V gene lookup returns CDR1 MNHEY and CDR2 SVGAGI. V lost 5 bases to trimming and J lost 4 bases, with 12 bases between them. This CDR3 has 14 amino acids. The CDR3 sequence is CASSPGGSNQPQHF. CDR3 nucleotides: TGTGCCAGCAGTCCTGGGGGCTCGAATCAGCCCCAGCATTTT.

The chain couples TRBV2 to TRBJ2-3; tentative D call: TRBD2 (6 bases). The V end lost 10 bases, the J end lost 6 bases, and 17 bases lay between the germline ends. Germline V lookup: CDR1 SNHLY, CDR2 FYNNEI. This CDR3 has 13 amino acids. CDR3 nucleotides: TGTGCCACCAAAGGAGGGGATGGTGATACGCAGTATTTT. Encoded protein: CATKGGDGDTQYF.

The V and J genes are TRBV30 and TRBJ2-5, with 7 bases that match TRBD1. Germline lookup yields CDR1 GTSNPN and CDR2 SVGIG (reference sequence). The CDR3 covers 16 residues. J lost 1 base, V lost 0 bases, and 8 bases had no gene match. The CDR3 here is CAWSVDRVPSQETQYF. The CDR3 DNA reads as TGTGCCTGGAGTGTAGACAGGGTACCATCCCAAGAGACCCAGTACTTC.

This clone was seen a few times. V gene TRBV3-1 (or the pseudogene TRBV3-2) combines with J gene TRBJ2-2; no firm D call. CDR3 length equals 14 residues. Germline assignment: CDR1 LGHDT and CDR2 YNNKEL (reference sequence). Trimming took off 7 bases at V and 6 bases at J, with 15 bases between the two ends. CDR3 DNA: TGTGCCAGCACCCTGAGTCATCGGGCCGGGGAGCTGTTTTTT. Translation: CASTLSHRAGELFF.

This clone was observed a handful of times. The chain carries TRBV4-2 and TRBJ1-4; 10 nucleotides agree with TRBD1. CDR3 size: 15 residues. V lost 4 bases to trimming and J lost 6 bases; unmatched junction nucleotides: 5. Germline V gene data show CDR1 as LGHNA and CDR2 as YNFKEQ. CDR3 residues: CASSPTGTGDEKLFF. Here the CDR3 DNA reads TGTGCCAGCAGCCCCACCGGGACAGGGGATGAAAAACTGTTTTTT.

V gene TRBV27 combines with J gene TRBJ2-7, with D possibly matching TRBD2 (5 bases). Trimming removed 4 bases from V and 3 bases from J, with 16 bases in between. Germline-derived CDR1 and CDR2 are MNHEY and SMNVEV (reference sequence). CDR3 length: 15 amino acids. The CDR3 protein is CASSSAGAGDYEQYF. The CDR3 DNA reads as TGTGCCAGCAGTTCTGCTGGCGCGGGCGACTACGAGCAGTACTTC.

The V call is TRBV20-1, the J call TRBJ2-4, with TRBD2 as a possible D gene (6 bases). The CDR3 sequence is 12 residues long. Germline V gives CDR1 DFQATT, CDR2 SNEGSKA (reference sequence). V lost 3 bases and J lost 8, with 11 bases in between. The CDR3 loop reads CSASGRGDIQYF. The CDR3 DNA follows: TGCAGTGCTAGTGGACGCGGGGACATTCAGTACTTC.

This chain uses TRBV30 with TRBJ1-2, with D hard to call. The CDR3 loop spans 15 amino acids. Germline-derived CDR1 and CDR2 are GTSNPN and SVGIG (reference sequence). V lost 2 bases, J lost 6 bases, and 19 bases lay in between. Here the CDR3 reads CAWSKQRLSGNGYTF. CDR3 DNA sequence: TGTGCCTGGAGTAAGCAGCGGCTTTCGGGGAATGGCTACACCTTC.

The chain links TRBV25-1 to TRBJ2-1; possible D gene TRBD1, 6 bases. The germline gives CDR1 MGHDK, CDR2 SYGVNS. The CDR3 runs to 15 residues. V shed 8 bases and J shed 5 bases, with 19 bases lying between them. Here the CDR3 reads CASRLTGSRDNEQFF. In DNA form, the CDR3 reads TGTGCCAGCCGCCTAACAGGGTCGCGGGACAATGAGCAGTTCTTC.

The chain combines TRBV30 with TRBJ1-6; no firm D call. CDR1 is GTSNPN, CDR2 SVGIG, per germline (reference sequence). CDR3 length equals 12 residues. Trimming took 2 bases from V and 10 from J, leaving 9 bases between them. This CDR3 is CAWSSGSSPLHF. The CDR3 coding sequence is TGTGCCTGGAGTAGCGGTAGCTCACCCCTCCACTTT.

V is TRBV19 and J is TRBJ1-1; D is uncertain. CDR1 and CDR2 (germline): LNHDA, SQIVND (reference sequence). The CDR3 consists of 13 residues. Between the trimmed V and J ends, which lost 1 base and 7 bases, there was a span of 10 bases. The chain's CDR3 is CASSIGPGFEAFF. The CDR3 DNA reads TGTGCCAGTAGTATAGGGCCAGGTTTTGAAGCTTTCTTT.

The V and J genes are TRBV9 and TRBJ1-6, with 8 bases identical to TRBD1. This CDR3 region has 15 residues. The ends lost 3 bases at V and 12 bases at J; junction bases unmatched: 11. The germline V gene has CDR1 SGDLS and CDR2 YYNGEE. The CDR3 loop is CASSETGALGGPLHF. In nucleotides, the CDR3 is TGTGCCAGCAGCGAGACAGGGGCTCTGGGAGGACCCCTCCACTTT.

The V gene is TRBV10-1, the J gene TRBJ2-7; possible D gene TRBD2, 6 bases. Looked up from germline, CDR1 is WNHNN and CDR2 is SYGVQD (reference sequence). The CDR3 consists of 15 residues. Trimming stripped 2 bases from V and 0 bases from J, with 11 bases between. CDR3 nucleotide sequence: TGCGCCAGCAGTGAGAGGAGGGGTAGCTCCTACGAGCAGTACTTC. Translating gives CASSERRGSSYEQYF.

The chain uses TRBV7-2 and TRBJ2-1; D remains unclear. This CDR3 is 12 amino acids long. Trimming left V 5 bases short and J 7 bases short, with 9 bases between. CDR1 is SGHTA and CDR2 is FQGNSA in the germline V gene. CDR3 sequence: CASSAERNEQFF. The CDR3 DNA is TGTGCCAGCAGCGCCGAGAGAAATGAGCAGTTCTTC.

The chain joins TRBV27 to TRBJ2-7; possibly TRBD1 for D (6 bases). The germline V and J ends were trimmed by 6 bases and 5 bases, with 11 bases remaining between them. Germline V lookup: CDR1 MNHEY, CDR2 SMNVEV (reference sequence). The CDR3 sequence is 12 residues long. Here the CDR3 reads CASRQGPHEQYF. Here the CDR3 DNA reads TGTGCCAGCAGGCAGGGGCCCCACGAGCAGTACTTC.

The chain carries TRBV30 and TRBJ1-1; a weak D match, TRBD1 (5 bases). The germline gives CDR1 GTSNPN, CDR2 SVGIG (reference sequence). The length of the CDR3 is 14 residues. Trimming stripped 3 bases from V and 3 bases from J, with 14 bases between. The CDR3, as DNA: TGTGCCTGGAGCTGGGGGGGGGATTACACTGAAGCTTTCTTT. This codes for CAWSWGGDYTEAFF.

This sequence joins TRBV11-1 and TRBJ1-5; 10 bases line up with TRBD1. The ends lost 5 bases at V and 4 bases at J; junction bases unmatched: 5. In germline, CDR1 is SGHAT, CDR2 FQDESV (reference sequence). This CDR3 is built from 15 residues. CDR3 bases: TGTGCCAGCAGCCCCGGGACAGGGGAAAATCAGCCCCAGCATTTT. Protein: CASSPGTGENQPQHF.

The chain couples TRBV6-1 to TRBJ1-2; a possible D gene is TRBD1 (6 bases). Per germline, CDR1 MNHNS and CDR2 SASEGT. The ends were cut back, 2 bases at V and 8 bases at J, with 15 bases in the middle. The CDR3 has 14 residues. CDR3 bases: TGTGCCAGCAGTGAAAAAGGGGGGGGGATCGGCTACACCTTC. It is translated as CASSEKGGGIGYTF.

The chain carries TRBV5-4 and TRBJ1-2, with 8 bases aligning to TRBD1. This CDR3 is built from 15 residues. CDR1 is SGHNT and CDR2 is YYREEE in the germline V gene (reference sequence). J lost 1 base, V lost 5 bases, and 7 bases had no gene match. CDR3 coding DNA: TGTGCCAGCAGGTCGCCGGGACAGGATAACTATGGCTACACCTTC. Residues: CASRSPGQDNYGYTF. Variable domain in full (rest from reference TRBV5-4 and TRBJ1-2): ETGVTQSPTHLIKTRGQQVTLRCSSQSGHNTVSWYQQALGQGPQFIFQYYREEENGRGNFPPRFSGLQFPNYSSELNVNALELDDSALYLCASRSPGQDNYGYTFGSGTRLTVV.

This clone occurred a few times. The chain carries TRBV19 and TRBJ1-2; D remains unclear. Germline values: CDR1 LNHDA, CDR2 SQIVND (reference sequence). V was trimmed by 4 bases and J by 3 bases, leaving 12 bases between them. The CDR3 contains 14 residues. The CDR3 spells CASSKEIGYYGYTF. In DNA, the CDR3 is TGTGCCAGTAGTAAGGAGATAGGCTACTATGGCTACACCTTC.

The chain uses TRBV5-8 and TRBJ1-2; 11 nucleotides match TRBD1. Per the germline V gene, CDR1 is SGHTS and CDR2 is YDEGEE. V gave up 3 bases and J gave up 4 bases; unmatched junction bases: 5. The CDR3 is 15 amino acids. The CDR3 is CASSWAGTGGYGYTF. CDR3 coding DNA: TGTGCCAGCAGCTGGGCCGGGACAGGGGGCTATGGCTACACCTTC.

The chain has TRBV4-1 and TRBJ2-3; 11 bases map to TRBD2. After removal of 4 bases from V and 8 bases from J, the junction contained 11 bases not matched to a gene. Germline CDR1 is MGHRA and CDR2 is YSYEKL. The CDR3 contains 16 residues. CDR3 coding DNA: TGCGCCAGCAGCCCACCGACTAGCGGGGTGGTGGGTACGCAGTATTTT. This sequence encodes CASSPPTSGVVGTQYF.

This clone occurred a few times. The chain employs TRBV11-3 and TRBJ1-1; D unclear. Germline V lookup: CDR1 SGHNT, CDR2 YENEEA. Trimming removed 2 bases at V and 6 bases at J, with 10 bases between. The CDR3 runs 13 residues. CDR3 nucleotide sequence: TGTGCCAGCAGCTTACATGAACGGGCTGAAGCTTTCTTT. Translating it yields CASSLHERAEAFF.

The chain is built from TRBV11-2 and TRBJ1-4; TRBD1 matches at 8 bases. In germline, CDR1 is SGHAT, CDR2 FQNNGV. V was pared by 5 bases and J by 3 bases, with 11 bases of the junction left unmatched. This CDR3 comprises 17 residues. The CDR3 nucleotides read TGTGCCAGCAGCCGTAGGCGGAGGACAGGGTCTAATGAAAAACTGTTTTTT. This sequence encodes CASSRRRRTGSNEKLFF.

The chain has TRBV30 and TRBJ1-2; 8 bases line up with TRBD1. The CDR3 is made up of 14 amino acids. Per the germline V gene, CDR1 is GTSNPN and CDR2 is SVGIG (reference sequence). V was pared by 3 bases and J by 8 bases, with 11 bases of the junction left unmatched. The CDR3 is CAWRARQGLGGYTF. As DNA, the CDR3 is TGTGCCTGGAGAGCCCGACAGGGGCTGGGCGGCTACACCTTC.

This chain's CDR3 is CASSQGHRGTF. CDR3 in DNA: TGTGCCAGCAGCCAAGGACATCGCGGGACCTTC. The gene calls are TRBV3-1 (or the pseudogene TRBV3-2) and TRBJ1-2; D remains ambiguous. The CDR3 runs to 11 residues. Germline values: CDR1 LGHDT, CDR2 YNNKEL (reference sequence). With 1 base removed from V and 14 bases from J, the gap between germline ends came to 11 bases.

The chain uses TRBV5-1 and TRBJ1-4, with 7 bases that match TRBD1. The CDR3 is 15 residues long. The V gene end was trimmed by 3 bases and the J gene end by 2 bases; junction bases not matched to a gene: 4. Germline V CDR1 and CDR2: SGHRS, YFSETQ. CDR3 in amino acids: CASSSQTGTNEKLFF. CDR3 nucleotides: TGCGCCAGCAGCTCCCAGACAGGGACTAATGAAAAACTGTTTTTT.

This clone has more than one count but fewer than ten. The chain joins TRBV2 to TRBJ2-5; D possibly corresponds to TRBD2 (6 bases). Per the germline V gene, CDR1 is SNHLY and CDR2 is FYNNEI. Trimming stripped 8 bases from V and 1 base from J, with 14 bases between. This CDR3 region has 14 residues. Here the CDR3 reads CASGIADSQETQYF. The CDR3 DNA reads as TGTGCCAGCGGAATAGCGGATTCCCAAGAGACCCAGTACTTC.